The 4 T cell receptor beta chains reported below all come from one sample, sequenced in a study of blood T cells in healthy people across ages. Combining a sample-barcoded 5' primer with a J-beta primer mix, a second PCR ran for 7 to 11 cycles. TCRdb reanalysed the 5' RACE reads using MiXCR and keeps one entry per CDR3 protein. The sample includes roughly 900,000 distinct CDR3 sequences, 48% seen only once; the top ten take 13%. The sample consisted of blood. Source of these receptors: a man between 25 and 39 years old in good health.

This chain joins TRBV20-1 and TRBJ2-7; 7 bases line up with TRBD1. Germline lookup yields CDR1 DFQATT and CDR2 SNEGSKA (reference sequence). This CDR3 is built from 13 residues. The ends lost 4 bases at V and 4 bases at J; junction bases unmatched: 7. The CDR3: CSAIRQGLYEQYF. CDR3 DNA sequence: TGCAGTGCTATCAGACAGGGTCTATACGAGCAGTACTTC.

This clonotype was observed once. The gene calls are TRBV19 and TRBJ2-3; weak D call: TRBD2 (6 bases). This CDR3 contains 15 residues. The germline V gene encodes CDR1 LNHDA and CDR2 SQIVND (reference sequence). V was trimmed by 11 bases and J by 0 bases, leaving 18 bases between them. CDR3 DNA: TGTGCCTCAAGATGGGGGGAGGCTAGCACAGATACGCAGTATTTT. This sequence encodes CASRWGEASTDTQYF.

This rearrangement joins TRBV20-1 to TRBJ2-5; D is possibly TRBD1 (6 bases). Germline-derived CDR1 and CDR2 are DFQATT and SNEGSKA (reference sequence). This CDR3 spans 16 amino acids. The V gene lost 2 bases and the J gene lost 1 base, with 17 bases spanning the gap. For the CDR3, the DNA is TGCAGTGCTAGAAATCGGTTAGGACAGCTCCAAGAGACCCAGTACTTC. This sequence encodes CSARNRLGQLQETQYF.

This clonotype was detected many times. The chain has TRBV7-9 and TRBJ2-5, with TRBD1 matching over 7 bases. Germline V CDR1 and CDR2: SEHNR, FQNEAQ (reference sequence). J was trimmed by 2 bases and V by 5 bases; bases with no gene match: 8. This CDR3 is built from 15 residues. CDR3 protein: CASSLTDRPQETQYF. The CDR3, as DNA: TGTGCCAGCAGCCTAACGGACAGGCCGCAAGAGACCCAGTACTTC.